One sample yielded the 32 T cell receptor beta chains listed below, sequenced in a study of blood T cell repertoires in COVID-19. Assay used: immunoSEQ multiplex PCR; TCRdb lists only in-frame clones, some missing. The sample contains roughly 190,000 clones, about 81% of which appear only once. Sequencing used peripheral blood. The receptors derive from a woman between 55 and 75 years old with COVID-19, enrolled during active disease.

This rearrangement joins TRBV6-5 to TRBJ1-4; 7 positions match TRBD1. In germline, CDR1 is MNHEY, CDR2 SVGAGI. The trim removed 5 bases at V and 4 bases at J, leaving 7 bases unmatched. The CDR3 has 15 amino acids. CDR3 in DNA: TGTGCCAGCAGTAAGGAGGGGGCTAATAATGAAAAACTGTTTTTT. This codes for CASSKEGANNEKLFF.

The CDR3 protein is CASTPAGVSGANVLTF. The CDR3 DNA sequence: TGTGCCAGCACCCCCGCGGGAGTCTCTGGGGCCAACGTCCTGACTTTC. V and J are TRBV6-4 and TRBJ2-6; 7 positions match TRBD2. Trimming removed 7 bases from V and 0 bases from J; junction bases left unmatched: 6. Germline CDR1 and CDR2: MRHNA and SNTAGT. The CDR3 sequence is 16 residues long.

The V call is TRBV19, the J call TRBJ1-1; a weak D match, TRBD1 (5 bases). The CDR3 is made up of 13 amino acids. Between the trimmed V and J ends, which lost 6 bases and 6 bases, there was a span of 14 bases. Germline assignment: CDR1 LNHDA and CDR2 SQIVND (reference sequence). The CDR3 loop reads CASRVGQGAEAFF. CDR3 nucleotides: TGTGCCAGTAGGGTTGGCCAGGGTGCTGAAGCTTTCTTT.

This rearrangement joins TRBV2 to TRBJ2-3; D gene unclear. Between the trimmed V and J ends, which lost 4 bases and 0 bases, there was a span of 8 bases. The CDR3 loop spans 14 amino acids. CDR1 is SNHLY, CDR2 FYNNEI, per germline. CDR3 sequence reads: CASSGYSSTDTQYF. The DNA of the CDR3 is TGTGCCAGCAGTGGCTACTCTAGCACAGATACGCAGTATTTT.

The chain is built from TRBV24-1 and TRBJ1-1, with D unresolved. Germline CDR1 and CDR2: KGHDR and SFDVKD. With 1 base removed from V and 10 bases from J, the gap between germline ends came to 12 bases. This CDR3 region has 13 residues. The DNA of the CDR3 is TGTGCCACCAGTGATTTTGGCCCTTCGGGAGCTTTCTTT. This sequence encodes CATSDFGPSGAFF.

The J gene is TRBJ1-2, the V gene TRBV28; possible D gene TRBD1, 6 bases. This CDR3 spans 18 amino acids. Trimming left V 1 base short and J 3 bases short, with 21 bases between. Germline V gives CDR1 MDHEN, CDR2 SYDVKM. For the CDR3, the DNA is TGTGCCAGCAGTTTATCCGGGACAAACTCTCTACGGGACTATGGCTACACCTTC. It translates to CASSLSGTNSLRDYGYTF.

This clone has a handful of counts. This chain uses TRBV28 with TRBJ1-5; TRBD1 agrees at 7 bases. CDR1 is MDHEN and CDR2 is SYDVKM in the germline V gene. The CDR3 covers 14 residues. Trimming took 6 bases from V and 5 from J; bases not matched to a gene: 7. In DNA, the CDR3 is TGTGCCAGCAGGGAGACAGGGCTATATCAGCCCCAGCATTTT. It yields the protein CASRETGLYQPQHF.

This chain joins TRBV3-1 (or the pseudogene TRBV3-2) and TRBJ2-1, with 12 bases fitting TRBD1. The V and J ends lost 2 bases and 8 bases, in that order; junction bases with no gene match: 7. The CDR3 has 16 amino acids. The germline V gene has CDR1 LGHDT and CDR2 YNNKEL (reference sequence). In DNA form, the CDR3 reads TGTGCCAGCAGCCAAACACCGGGACAGGGGGCCTATGAGCAGTTCTTC. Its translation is CASSQTPGQGAYEQFF.

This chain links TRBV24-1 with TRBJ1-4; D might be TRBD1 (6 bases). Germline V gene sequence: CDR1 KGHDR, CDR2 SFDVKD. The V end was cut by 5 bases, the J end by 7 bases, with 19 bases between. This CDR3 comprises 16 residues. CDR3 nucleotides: TGTGCCACCAGTGGCTCCAGGGCAGGGGCCCGTGAAAAACTGTTTTTT. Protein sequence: CATSGSRAGAREKLFF.

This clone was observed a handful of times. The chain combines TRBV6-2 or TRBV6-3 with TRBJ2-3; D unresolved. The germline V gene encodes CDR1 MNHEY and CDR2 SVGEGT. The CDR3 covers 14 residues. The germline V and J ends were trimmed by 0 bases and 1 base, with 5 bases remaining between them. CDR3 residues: CASSYSGGTDTQYF. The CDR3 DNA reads TGTGCCAGCAGTTACTCTGGAGGCACAGATACGCAGTATTTT.

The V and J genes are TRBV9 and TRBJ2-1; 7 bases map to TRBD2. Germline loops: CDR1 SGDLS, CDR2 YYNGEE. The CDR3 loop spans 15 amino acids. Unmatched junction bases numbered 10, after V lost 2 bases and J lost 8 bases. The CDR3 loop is CASSVSGTSIDEQFF. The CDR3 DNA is TGTGCCAGCAGCGTGAGCGGGACGTCGATCGATGAGCAGTTCTTC.

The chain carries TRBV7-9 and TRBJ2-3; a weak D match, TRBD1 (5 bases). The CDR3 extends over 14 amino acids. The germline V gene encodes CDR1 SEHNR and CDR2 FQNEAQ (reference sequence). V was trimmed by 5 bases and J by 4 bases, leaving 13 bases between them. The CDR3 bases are TGTGCCAGCAGCCCACCGACAGCCCCAGATACGCAGTATTTT. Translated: CASSPPTAPDTQYF. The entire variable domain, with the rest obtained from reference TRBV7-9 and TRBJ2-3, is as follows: DTGVSQNPRHKITKRGQNVTFRCDPISEHNRLYWYRQTLGQGPEFLTYFQNEAQLEKSRLLSDRFSAERPKGSFSTLEIQRTEQGDSAMYLCASSPPTAPDTQYFGPGTRLTVL.

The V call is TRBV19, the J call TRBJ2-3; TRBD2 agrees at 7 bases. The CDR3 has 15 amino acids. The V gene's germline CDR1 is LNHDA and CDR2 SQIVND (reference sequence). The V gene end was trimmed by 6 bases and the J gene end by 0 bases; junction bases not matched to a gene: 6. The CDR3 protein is CASRGGSHSTDTQYF. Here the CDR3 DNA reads TGTGCCAGTAGAGGCGGGAGCCATAGCACAGATACGCAGTATTTT.

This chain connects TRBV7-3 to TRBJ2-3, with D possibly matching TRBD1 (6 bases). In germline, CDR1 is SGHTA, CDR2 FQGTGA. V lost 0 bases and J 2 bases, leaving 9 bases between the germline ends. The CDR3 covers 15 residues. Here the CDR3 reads CASSLTTGYTDTQYF. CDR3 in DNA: TGTGCCAGCAGCTTAACGACAGGTTACACAGATACGCAGTATTTT.

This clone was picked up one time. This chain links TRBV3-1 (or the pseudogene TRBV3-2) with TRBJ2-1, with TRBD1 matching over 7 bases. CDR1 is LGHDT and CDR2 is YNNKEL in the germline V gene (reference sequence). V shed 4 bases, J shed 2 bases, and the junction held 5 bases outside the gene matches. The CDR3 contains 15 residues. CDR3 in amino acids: CASSRATGAYNEQFF. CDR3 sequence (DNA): TGTGCCAGCAGCCGGGCAACAGGGGCCTACAATGAGCAGTTCTTC.

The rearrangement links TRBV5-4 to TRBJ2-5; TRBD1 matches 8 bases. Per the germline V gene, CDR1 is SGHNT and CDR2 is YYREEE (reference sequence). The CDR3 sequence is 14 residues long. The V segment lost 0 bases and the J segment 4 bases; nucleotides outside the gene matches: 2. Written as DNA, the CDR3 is TGTGCCAGCAGCTTGGATCAGGGGGCAGAGACCCAGTACTTC. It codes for CASSLDQGAETQYF.

The CDR3 nucleotides read TGCGCCAGCAGCTTGGCCGGTGGGGAGCTGTTTTTT. Translation gives CASSLAGGELFF. J is TRBJ2-2 and V is TRBV5-1, with D uncertain. V lost 0 bases to trimming and J lost 8 bases, with 5 bases between them. The length of the CDR3 is 12 residues. Germline V gives CDR1 SGHRS, CDR2 YFSETQ.

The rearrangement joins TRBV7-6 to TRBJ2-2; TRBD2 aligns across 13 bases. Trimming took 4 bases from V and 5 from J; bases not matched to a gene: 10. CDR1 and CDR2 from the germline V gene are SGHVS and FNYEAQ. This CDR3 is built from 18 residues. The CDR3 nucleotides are TGTGCCAGCAGCTGGTCGACAGGGACTAGCGGGGTTACCGGGGAGCTGTTTTTT. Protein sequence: CASSWSTGTSGVTGELFF.

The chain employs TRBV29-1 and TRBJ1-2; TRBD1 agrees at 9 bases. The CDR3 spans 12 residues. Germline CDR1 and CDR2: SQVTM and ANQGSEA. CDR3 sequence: CRLNRGRAGYTF. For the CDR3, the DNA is TGCAGATTAAACAGGGGGCGAGCTGGCTACACCTTC.

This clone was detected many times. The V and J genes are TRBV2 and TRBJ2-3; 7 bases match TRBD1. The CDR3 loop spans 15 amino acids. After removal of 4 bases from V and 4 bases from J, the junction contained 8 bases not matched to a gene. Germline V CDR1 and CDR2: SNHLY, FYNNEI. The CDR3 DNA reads TGTGCCAGCAGTGTAGGTTTGGGACAGTCAGATACGCAGTATTTT. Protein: CASSVGLGQSDTQYF.

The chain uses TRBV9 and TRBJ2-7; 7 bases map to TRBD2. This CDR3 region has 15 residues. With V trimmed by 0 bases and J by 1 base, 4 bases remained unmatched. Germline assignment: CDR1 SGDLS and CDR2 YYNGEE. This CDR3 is CASSVARDYSYEQYF. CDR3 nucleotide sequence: TGTGCCAGCAGCGTAGCGAGGGACTATTCCTACGAGCAGTACTTC.

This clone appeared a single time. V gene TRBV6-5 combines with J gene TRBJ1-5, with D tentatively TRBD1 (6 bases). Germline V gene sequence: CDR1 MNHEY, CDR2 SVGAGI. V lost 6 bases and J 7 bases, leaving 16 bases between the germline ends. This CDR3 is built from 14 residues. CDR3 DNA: TGTGCCAGCAGGGGGGGGAGGGGGTTGCAGCCCCAGCATTTT. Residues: CASRGGRGLQPQHF.

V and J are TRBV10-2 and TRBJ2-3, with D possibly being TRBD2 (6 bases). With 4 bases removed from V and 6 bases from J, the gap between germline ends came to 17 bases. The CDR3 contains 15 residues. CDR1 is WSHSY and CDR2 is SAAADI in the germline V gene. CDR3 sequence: CASSAGWLAYDTQYF. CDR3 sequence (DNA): TGCGCCAGCAGTGCAGGGTGGCTAGCGTACGATACGCAGTATTTT.

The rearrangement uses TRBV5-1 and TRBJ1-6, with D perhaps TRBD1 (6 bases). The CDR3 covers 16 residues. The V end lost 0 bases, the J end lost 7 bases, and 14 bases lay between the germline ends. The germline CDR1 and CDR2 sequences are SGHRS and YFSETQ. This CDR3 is CASSLEGGGGNSPLHF. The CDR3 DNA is TGCGCCAGCAGCTTGGAGGGAGGGGGTGGAAATTCACCCCTCCACTTT.

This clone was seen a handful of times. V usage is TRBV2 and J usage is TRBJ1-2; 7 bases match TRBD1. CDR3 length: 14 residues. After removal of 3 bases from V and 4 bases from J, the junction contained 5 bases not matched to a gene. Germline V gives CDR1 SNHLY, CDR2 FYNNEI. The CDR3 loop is CASSETQGIYGYTF. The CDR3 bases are TGTGCCAGCAGTGAGACACAGGGGATCTATGGCTACACCTTC.

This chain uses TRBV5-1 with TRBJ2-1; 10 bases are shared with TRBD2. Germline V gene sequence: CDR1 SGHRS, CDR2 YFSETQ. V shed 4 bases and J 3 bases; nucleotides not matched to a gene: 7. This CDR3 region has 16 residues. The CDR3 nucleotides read TGCGCCAGCAGCCGGTGGACTAGCGGAGGCTACAATGAGCAGTTCTTC. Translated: CASSRWTSGGYNEQFF.

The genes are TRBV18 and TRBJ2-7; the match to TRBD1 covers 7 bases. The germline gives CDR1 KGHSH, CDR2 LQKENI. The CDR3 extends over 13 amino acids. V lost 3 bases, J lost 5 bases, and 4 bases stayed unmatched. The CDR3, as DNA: TGTGCCAGCTCACCGGCCACAGGGGACGAGCAGTACTTC. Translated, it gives CASSPATGDEQYF.

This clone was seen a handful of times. CDR3 nucleotides: TGCGCCAGCAGCCTGGTGGGGCAGGGTGGCTACACCTTC. This codes for CASSLVGQGGYTF. The chain couples TRBV5-1 to TRBJ1-2, with a weak D call TRBD1 (5 bases). Per germline, CDR1 SGHRS and CDR2 YFSETQ. V shed 4 bases and J shed 7 bases, with 14 bases lying between them. This CDR3 spans 13 amino acids. The complete variable domain, with remaining parts taken from reference TRBV5-1 and TRBJ1-2, reads KAGVTQTPRYLIKTRGQQVTLSCSPISGHRSVSWYQQTPGQGLQFLFEYFSETQRNKGNFPGRFSGRQFSNSRSEMNVSTLELGDSALYLCASSLVGQGGYTFGSGTRLTVV.

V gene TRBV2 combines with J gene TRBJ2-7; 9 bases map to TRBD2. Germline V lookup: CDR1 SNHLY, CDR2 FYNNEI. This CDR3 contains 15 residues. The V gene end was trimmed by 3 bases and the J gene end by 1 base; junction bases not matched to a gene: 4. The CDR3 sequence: CASSDSLAGSYEQYV. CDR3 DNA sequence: TGTGCCAGCAGTGATAGCCTAGCGGGGTCCTACGAGCAGTACGTC.

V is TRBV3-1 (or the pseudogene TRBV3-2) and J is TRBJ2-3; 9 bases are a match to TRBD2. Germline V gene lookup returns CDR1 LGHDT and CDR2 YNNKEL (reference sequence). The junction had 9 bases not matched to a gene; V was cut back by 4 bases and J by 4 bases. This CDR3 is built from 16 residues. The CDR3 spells CASSLAAGGGADTQYF. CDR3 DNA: TGTGCCAGCAGCCTAGCGGCGGGGGGGGGAGCAGATACGCAGTATTTT.

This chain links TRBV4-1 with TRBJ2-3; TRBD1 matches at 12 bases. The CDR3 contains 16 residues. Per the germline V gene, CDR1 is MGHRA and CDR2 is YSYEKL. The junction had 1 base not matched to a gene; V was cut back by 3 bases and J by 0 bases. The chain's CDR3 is CASSQGQGASTDTQYF. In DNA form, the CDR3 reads TGCGCCAGCAGCCAGGGACAGGGGGCGAGCACAGATACGCAGTATTTT.

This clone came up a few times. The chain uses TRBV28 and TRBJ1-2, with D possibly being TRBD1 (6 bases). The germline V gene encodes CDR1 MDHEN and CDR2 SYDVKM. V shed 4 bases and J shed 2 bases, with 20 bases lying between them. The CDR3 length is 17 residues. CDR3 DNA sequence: TGTGCCAGCAGTTCACCGGGGGGGGCCAGGGGCAACTATGGCTACACCTTC. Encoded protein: CASSSPGGARGNYGYTF.